Sequencing of this T cell receptor beta chain was carried out in a study of persistence of HIV-infected CD4 T cells. General study findings and limits: TCRbeta richness was lower in CMV- and Gag-responding cells than in anti-CD3/anti-CD28-responding cells.

Of note for this clone: Antigen specificity is unknown.

The immunoSEQ assay was version 4, run in survey mode. The assay was immunoSEQ multiplex PCR, and TCRdb's table has in-frame clones only and misses some. The repertoire includes 7,500 to 9,500 clones, around 82% of them detected once, and 1.5% to 2.5% sits in the top ten. An overlapping HIV-1 Gag peptide pool stimulated these cells at 0.95 to 1 ug/peptide/mL. CD4+ T cells upregulating both CD40 ligand and CD69 were sorted as responding cells. Plasma HIV-1 RNA stayed below 50 copies/mL for at least 4 years. CD4+ T cell counts exceeded 400 cells/uL; CMV serology was positive. Germline V gene sequence: CDR1 SEHNR, CDR2 FQNEAQ (reference sequence). V lost 4 bases to trimming and J lost 1 base, with 8 bases between them. The CDR3 totals 14 residues.

This chain connects TRBV7-9 to TRBJ1-3; maybe TRBD1 (5 bases). This receptor was obtained from an adult woman with HIV who was CMV-seropositive. This material consisted of CD4+ T cells sorted from PBMCs after 18-hour stimulation, taken from a patient who received antiretroviral therapy. The CDR3 sequence: CASSSRVSGNTIYF. The CDR3 DNA reads TGTGCCAGCAGCTCCAGGGTGTCTGGAAACACCATATATTTT.